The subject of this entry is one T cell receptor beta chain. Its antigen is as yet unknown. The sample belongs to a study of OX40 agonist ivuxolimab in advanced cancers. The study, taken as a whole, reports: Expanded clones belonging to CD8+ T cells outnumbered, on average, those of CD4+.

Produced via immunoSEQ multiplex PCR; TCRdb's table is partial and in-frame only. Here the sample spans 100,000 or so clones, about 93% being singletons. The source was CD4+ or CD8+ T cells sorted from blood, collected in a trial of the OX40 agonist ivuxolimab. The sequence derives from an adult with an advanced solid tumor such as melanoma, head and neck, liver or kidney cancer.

The CDR3 region has the DNA TGTGCCAGTAGTATAGCCGCCACTTCGGTTGGCATTCAGTACTTC. This gives the protein CASSIAATSVGIQYF. The gene calls are TRBV19 and TRBJ2-4; D is unclear. The V gene's germline CDR1 is LNHDA and CDR2 SQIVND (reference sequence). This CDR3 is 15 amino acids long. Trimming stripped 1 base from V and 9 bases from J, with 16 bases between.